This T cell receptor beta chain was sequenced for a study of blood T cell repertoires in COVID-19. Here immunoSEQ multiplex PCR was the method, and the copy in TCRdb shows in-frame clones only, minus some. This table has fewer than 400,000 clones, 80% to 90% appearing once. Two negative PCRs, clearance, or symptom resolution characterized the recovered Cohort 3 donors. The V gene's germline CDR1 is LGHDT and CDR2 YNNKEL (reference sequence). This CDR3 comprises 15 residues. Trimming took 6 bases from V and 2 from J, leaving 16 bases between them. The rearrangement joins TRBV3-1 (or the pseudogene TRBV3-2) to TRBJ1-2; D call uncertain. The source is a young man who had recovered from COVID-19. Material for sequencing was PBMCs or T cells enriched from blood (not recorded which). The CDR3 here is CASSLYSSSNYGYTF. Here the CDR3 DNA reads TGTGCCAGCAGTCTTTATAGCTCCTCCAACTATGGCTACACCTTC.